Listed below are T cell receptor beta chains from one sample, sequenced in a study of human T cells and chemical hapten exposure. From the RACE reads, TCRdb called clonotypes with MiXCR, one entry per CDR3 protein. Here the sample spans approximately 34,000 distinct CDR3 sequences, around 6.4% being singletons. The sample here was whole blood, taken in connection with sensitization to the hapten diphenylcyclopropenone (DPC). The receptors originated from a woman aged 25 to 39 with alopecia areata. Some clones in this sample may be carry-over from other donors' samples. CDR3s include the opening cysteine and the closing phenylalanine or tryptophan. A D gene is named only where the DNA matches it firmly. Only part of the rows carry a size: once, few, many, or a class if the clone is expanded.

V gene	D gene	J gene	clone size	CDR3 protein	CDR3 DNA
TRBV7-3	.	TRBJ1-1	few	CASSPAGTAGTEAFF	TGTGCCAGCAGCCCCGCCGGGACGGCCGGCACTGAAGCTTTCTTT
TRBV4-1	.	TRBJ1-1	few	CASSQGGDNEAFF	TGCGCCAGCAGCCAGGGGGGCGATAATGAAGCTTTCTTT
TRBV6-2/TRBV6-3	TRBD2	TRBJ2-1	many	CASRPSSGGAEQFF	TGTGCCAGCAGACCTTCTAGCGGGGGGGCCGAGCAGTTCTTC
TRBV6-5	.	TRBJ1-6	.	CASRSALQALHF	TGTGCCAGTCGGAGTGCACTTCAGGCCCTCCACTTT
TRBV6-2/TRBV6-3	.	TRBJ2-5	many	CASSYGPQETQYF	TGTGCCAGCAGTTACGGCCCCCAAGAGACCCAGTACTTC
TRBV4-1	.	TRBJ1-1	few	CASRNRALNTEAFF	TGCGCCAGCAGAAACCGGGCCCTGAACACTGAAGCTTTCTTT
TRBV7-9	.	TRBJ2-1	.	CASSWGSSYNEQFF	TGTGCCAGCAGCTGGGGAAGCTCCTACAATGAGCAGTTCTTC
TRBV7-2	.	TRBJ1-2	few	CASSPPDSFYGYTF	TGTGCCAGCAGCCCCCCCGACAGTTTCTATGGCTACACCTTC
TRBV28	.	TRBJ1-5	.	CASSKTETAKGQPQHF	TGTGCCAGCAGTAAAACCGAGACAGCAAAAGGCCAGCCCCAGCATTTT
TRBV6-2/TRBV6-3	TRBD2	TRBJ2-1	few	CASRKAGGDYNEQFF	TGTGCCAGCAGGAAAGCGGGGGGGGACTACAATGAGCAGTTCTTC
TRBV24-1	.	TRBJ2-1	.	CATSDFSEIDEQFF	TGTGCCACCAGTGATTTTTCAGAAATCGATGAGCAGTTCTTC
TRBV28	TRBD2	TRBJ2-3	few	CASCRGDSDTQYF	TGTGCCAGCTGCCGGGGGGATTCAGATACGCAGTATTTT
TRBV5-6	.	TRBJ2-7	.	CASSRTPYEQYF	TGTGCCAGCAGCCGGACCCCCTACGAGCAGTACTTC
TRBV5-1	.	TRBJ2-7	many	CASSVGAGYEQYF	TGCGCCAGCAGTGTTGGGGCCGGATACGAGCAGTACTTC
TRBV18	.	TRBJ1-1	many	CASSPPSRDEAFF	TGTGCCAGCTCACCACCCTCGAGGGATGAAGCTTTCTTT
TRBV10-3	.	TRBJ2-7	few	CAISRSGFAYEQYF	TGTGCCATCAGTCGTTCAGGGTTCGCCTACGAGCAGTACTTC
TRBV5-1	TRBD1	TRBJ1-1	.	CASSGGGAGGIQNTEAFF	TGCGCCAGCAGCGGAGGGGGCGCAGGTGGAATCCAGAACACTGAAGCTTTCTTT
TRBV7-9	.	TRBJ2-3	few	CAGSLGAVGTRTDTQYF	TGTGCCGGCAGCCTAGGAGCCGTGGGTACACGCACAGATACGCAGTATTTT
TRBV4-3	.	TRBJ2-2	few	CASSPTLNTGELFF	TGCGCCAGCAGCCCGACCTTGAACACCGGGGAGCTGTTTTTT
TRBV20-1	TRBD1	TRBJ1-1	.	CSASDLAPGQGGQAAFF	TGCAGTGCTAGTGATTTAGCTCCGGGACAGGGAGGTCAAGCAGCTTTCTTT
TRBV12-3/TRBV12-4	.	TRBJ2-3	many	CASSLGLVDTQYF	TGTGCCAGCAGCTTGGGCCTAGTCGATACGCAGTATTTT
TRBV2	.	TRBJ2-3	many	CASSGGLSTDTQYF	TGTGCCAGCAGTGGAGGACTATCCACAGATACGCAGTATTTT
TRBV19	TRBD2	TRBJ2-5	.	CASSIGTSGQETQYF	TGTGCCAGTAGTATAGGGACTAGCGGGCAAGAGACCCAGTACTTC